A single TCR beta chain is shown here with its context. These data originate in a study of blood T cell repertoires in COVID-19. Whole-study context: Samples came from the United States, Italy and Spain, spanning acute and convalescent COVID-19. T cells, B-cell-depleted T cells, or PBMCs provided the cDNA or gDNA that served as material.

Patients at the Seattle site were enrolled during active infection and followed longitudinally. In the source study's methods: Reference gene primer amplification gave nucleated cell count estimates. The method was immunoSEQ multiplex PCR; TCRdb's version includes in-frame clones alone and lacks a portion of them. The V and J calls and the clone size are those of that table, but D and trimming were determined from the DNA. The sample lists 250,000 to 300,000 clones, around nine tenths seen once, with roughly 12% in the top ten. Trimming removed 7 bases at V and 3 bases at J, with 14 bases between. Germline V gene lookup returns CDR1 SGHRS and CDR2 YFSETQ. This CDR3 is built from 13 residues.

Sequencing input: peripheral blood. The TCR comes from a woman in her 30s with COVID-19, enrolled during active disease. The V and J genes are TRBV5-1 and TRBJ2-7; D is perhaps TRBD1 (5 bases). The CDR3 loop is CASVGSQGYEQYF. Written as DNA, the CDR3 is TGCGCCAGCGTCGGGTCTCAGGGCTACGAGCAGTACTTC. Full variable domain (rest looked up from reference TRBV5-1 and TRBJ2-7): KAGVTQTPRYLIKTRGQQVTLSCSPISGHRSVSWYQQTPGQGLQFLFEYFSETQRNKGNFPGRFSGRQFSNSRSEMNVSTLELGDSALYLCASVGSQGYEQYFGPGTRLTVT.